The 6 T cell receptor beta chains below were found in one sample sequenced in a study of blood T cells in healthy people across ages. For the second PCR, which ran for about 7 to 11 cycles, a sample-barcoded 5' primer and a J-beta primer mix were used. Each CDR3 protein is one row after TCRdb ran MiXCR on the 5' RACE reads. The table shows 800,000 or so distinct CDR3 sequences, with more than 20% occurring only once. The data also belong to a second study, concerning T cells of mothers and their children.

The sample consisted of blood. The receptors stem from a boy between 10 and 17 years old in good health.

This clonotype came up a few times. The chain couples TRBV11-2 to TRBJ2-1; the match to TRBD2 covers 9 bases. The CDR3 is 15 amino acids. The V gene end was trimmed by 0 bases and the J gene end by 14 bases; junction bases not matched to a gene: 11. The germline V gene has CDR1 SGHAT and CDR2 FQNNGV. The CDR3 region is CASSLDSQRGAMKFF. CDR3 sequence (DNA): TGTGCCAGCAGCTTAGATTCCCAGCGGGGGGCTATGAAGTTCTTC.

This rearrangement joins TRBV30 to TRBJ1-1; no clear D. V lost 0 bases and J 4 bases, leaving 12 bases between the germline ends. From germline, CDR1 is GTSNPN and CDR2 SVGIG (reference sequence). The CDR3 runs to 14 residues. This CDR3 is CAWSVLEQGTEAFF. As DNA, the CDR3 is TGTGCCTGGAGTGTACTCGAGCAAGGCACTGAAGCTTTCTTT.

The rearrangement links TRBV4-1 to TRBJ1-2; D uncertain. Per germline, CDR1 MGHRA and CDR2 YSYEKL. The V gene lost 1 base and the J gene lost 7 bases, with 16 bases spanning the gap. This CDR3 is 15 amino acids long. The CDR3 loop reads CASSQVNPAGSGYTF. CDR3 nucleotide sequence: TGCGCCAGCAGCCAAGTCAACCCGGCGGGTTCTGGCTACACCTTC.

The chain combines TRBV9 with TRBJ2-5; maybe TRBD2 (5 bases). Germline values: CDR1 SGDLS, CDR2 YYNGEE. Trimming pared 4 bases from V and 2 bases from J, leaving 18 bases between. CDR3 size: 16 residues. CDR3 protein: CASSTNPSGKQETQYF. For the CDR3, the DNA is TGTGCCAGCAGCACCAACCCGTCCGGGAAACAAGAGACCCAGTACTTC.

A few counts support this clonotype. The chain carries TRBV13 and TRBJ2-5; 8 bases match TRBD1. The DNA end lines up better with TRBJ2-1; the J call may be wrong. Germline CDR1 and CDR2: PRHDT and FYEKMQ (reference sequence). The CDR3 is 16 amino acids. The chain's CDR3 is CASSLDAQGARNEQFF. In DNA form, the CDR3 reads TGTGCCAGCAGCTTAGATGCCCAGGGGGCAAGGAATGAGCAGTTCTTC.

Only a few counts were recorded for this clonotype. The chain couples TRBV28 to TRBJ1-4; perhaps TRBD1 as D (5 bases). Trimming took off 5 bases at V and 3 bases at J, with 10 bases between the two ends. The CDR3 is 14 amino acids. Germline V gives CDR1 MDHEN, CDR2 SYDVKM. Written as DNA, the CDR3 is TGTGCCAGCAGTGAGACAGACCCTAATGAAAAACTGTTTTTT. Residues: CASSETDPNEKLFF.